This record looks at one T cell receptor beta chain sequence and its context. Its antigen has not been determined. No quality values exist for individual bases; no much larger clone is one base distant. This entry is derived from a study of T cell responses to AZD1222 COVID-19 vaccine (dated by TCRdb to about 2021). For the study in its entirety: AZD1222 recipients given second doses at about 4 weeks or at about 12 weeks were pooled, since spike-specific TCR depth and breadth were not found to differ between the two schedules. Trial participants were enrolled by age into subgroups of 18-55, 56-69 and 70-plus years, and around 150, 28 and 57 TCR-sequenced participants, respectively, were included in these subgroups. A total of under 250 trial participants underwent TCR sequencing, of whom around 210 had received two doses of AZD1222 and about 25 had received two doses of the MenACWY control vaccine.

Results and caveats for the whole study, not just this receptor: Because no day 14 peak-response samples were available, the repertoires could be characterized only after the peak T cell response. In the small 56-69-year group, the increase in depth fell short of significance, most likely because of low power. Most participants were white British and females outnumbered males, and the authors suggested that clonal diversity may have been underestimated. The vaccine-associated CD4 TCRs covered the entire spike protein, and the dominant responses fell in regions 160-218 and 743-854. Conclusions about previously exposed vaccinees are limited, since just five to seven AZD1222 recipients were seropositive for SARS-CoV-2 at baseline. Nearly half of unique spike-specific TCRs reportedly recognized epitopes outside regions mutated in the B.1.351 and B.1.1.7 variants. A significant rise in spike-specific TCR breadth and depth was observed after two AZD1222 doses relative to day 0 and relative to MenACWY recipients.

The germline V gene (reference sequence) specifies MNHEY as CDR1 and SMNVEV as CDR2. The junction shows trimming of 3 bases on V and 3 bases on J, and the gene matches do not reach 1 base of it. Taken from cysteine to phenylalanine, the CDR3 has 15 residues. Of the read, only the CDR3 DNA is kept; its 45 bases are in frame from base 1. The CDR3 regions of human TCRbeta chains were analyzed by immunosequencing. For the original study's pipeline: Repertoire TCRs were matched against a reference library of SARS-CoV-2-specific TCRs generated with the MIRA antigen-specificity platform. Breadth was defined as the fraction of unique TCRs that were SARS-CoV-2-associated, and depth was defined as the fraction of total T cells that were SARS-CoV-2-associated. Using the MIRA data, every spike-specific TCR was mapped to the spike region that the TCR reacted to and assigned to either a CD4 or a CD8 class. Log10-transformed breadth and depth values were compared by one-way ANOVA with Sidak's multiple comparisons tests. Sourced from immuneACCESS, this table was stored by TCRdb with only in-frame sequences that have V and J called. A share of the clones is absent; for the studies checked, an unresolved V gene accounts for under half, and the remainder has no known explanation. V, J and clone size were drawn from that table, and D and trimming were deduced from the DNA. Present in this sample are roughly 150,000 clones, 85% to 95% of which were seen just once. Clones ranked in the top ten supply 1.1% to 1.5% of the sample.

Interpreted using the paper, the time point label stands for: baseline before first vaccination. Samples from vaccinated people were obtained from the UK trials COV001 and COV002, which included a single-blind randomized controlled phase 2/3 trial of AZD1222 (ChAdOx1 nCoV-19) in healthy adults. Trial participant PBMC samples were collected at day 0 and day 28 after the second dose for TCRbeta chain sequencing. The chain uses TRBV27 and TRBJ2-7, with 14 middle bases fitting TRBD2. The material sequenced was peripheral blood, taken on day 0 of AZD1222 vaccination. The clonotype comes from an adult in good health. This receptor has the CDR3 CASSLGLAGDYEQYF. In nucleotide form, the sequence is TGTGCCAGCAGTTTGGGACTAGCGGGGGACTACGAGCAGTACTTC.